Following are 17 T cell receptor beta chains from one sample sequenced in a study of T cell responses to AZD1222 COVID-19 vaccine. The table came from immunoSEQ multiplex PCR; TCRdb's copy has only in-frame clones and leaves some out. The sample yields roughly 150,000 clones, 85% to 95% seen once. The input for sequencing was peripheral blood, taken on day 0 of AZD1222 vaccination. These TCRs come from an adult in good health.

The chain links TRBV2 to TRBJ1-2; possibly TRBD1 for D (5 bases). The ends were cut back, 11 bases at V and 0 bases at J, with 13 bases in the middle. Germline-derived CDR1 and CDR2 are SNHLY and FYNNEI. This CDR3 contains 13 residues. The CDR3 loop reads CAGDSDTNYGYTF. For the CDR3, the DNA is TGTGCCGGCGACAGTGATACTAACTATGGCTACACCTTC. The full variable domain, completed using reference TRBV2 and TRBJ1-2, is EPEVTQTPSHQVTQMGQEVILRCVPISNHLYFYWYRQILGQKVEFLVSFYNNEISEKSEIFDDQFSVERPDGSNFTLKIRSTKLEDSAMYFCAGDSDTNYGYTFGSGTRLTVV.

The gene calls are TRBV28 and TRBJ1-1; the D gene is possibly TRBD1 (5 bases). The CDR3 has 15 residues. V was shortened by 6 bases and J by 9 bases, with 23 bases between the two germline ends. Germline loops: CDR1 MDHEN, CDR2 SYDVKM. The CDR3 sequence: CASSPSGALNSKAFF. CDR3 in DNA: TGTGCCAGCAGCCCCAGCGGGGCTCTAAATTCTAAAGCTTTCTTT.

J is TRBJ2-2 and V is TRBV11-3; no clear D gene. There are 12 residues in the CDR3. From germline, CDR1 is SGHNT and CDR2 YENEEA. V lost 5 bases and J 7 bases, leaving 8 bases between the germline ends. As DNA, the CDR3 is TGTGCCAGCAGCGGTATAGGCGGGGAGCTGTTTTTT. Its translation: CASSGIGGELFF.

This rearrangement joins TRBV12-3 or TRBV12-4 to TRBJ2-7, with a weak D call TRBD2 (6 bases). CDR3 size: 13 residues. V was trimmed by 5 bases and J by 4 bases, leaving 12 bases between them. CDR3 residues: CASSDRGFYEQYF. The DNA of the CDR3 is TGTGCCAGCAGTGACCGGGGGTTTTACGAGCAGTACTTC.

This rearrangement joins TRBV7-9 to TRBJ1-2, with no clear D. The V gene lost 5 bases and the J gene lost 1 base, with 8 bases spanning the gap. The CDR3 consists of 13 residues. Germline V CDR1 and CDR2: SEHNR, FQNEAQ (reference sequence). The CDR3 DNA is TGTGCCAGCAGCCGGACCGTTAACTATGGCTACACCTTC. Amino acid sequence: CASSRTVNYGYTF.

The V and J genes are TRBV27 and TRBJ1-2; D ambiguous. V shed 7 bases and J shed 4 bases, with 1 base lying between them. Germline CDR1 MNHEY, CDR2 SMNVEV (reference sequence). This CDR3 comprises 9 residues. The CDR3, as DNA: TGTGCCAGCATCTATGGCTACACCTTC. Translation: CASIYGYTF.

The V gene is TRBV5-8, the J gene TRBJ1-3; D is possibly TRBD1 (5 bases). Germline V gene data show CDR1 as SGHTS and CDR2 as YDEGEE. Trimming removed 4 bases from V and 9 bases from J, with 11 bases in between. CDR3 length: 12 residues. For the CDR3, the DNA is TGTGCCAGCAGCGGGGACCTTAGCACCATATATTTT. Encoded protein: CASSGDLSTIYF.

In this sample, this clone turned up once. The rearrangement uses TRBV2 and TRBJ1-2; TRBD1 matches at 8 bases. The CDR3 length is 15 residues. V shed 6 bases, J shed 2 bases, and the junction held 8 bases outside the gene matches. The germline gives CDR1 SNHLY, CDR2 FYNNEI. CDR3 nucleotide sequence: TGTGCCAGCAGCGAGTCCCGGACAGGGAACTATGGCTACACCTTC. Its protein product is CASSESRTGNYGYTF.

This chain uses TRBV12-5 with TRBJ1-3; D is unclear. Trimming took off 2 bases at V and 9 bases at J, with 8 bases between the two ends. The V gene's germline CDR1 is LGHNT and CDR2 FRNRAP. The CDR3 sequence is 12 residues long. CDR3 in amino acids: CASGLSGGTIYF. The DNA for the CDR3 is TGTGCTAGTGGTTTGAGCGGAGGCACCATATATTTT.

The V gene is TRBV19, the J gene TRBJ1-3, with D perhaps matching TRBD1 (6 bases). Germline-derived CDR1 and CDR2 are LNHDA and SQIVND (reference sequence). V lost 7 bases and J 6 bases, leaving 16 bases between the germline ends. This CDR3 spans 14 amino acids. CDR3 sequence (DNA): TGTGCCAGTATCGCCCACAGGGTCTCAAACACCATATATTTT. Translating gives CASIAHRVSNTIYF.

V is TRBV7-8 and J is TRBJ2-7, with a tentative D call TRBD2 (6 bases). The CDR3 runs 17 residues. The germline CDR1 and CDR2 sequences are SGHVS and FQNEAQ. V was shortened by 3 bases and J by 2 bases, with 20 bases between the two germline ends. CDR3 protein: CASSLAAGLYSAYEQYF. As DNA, the CDR3 is TGTGCCAGCAGCTTGGCCGCGGGGTTATATTCAGCCTACGAGCAGTACTTC.

V usage is TRBV11-2 and J usage is TRBJ2-5; TRBD2 matches at 8 bases. CDR1 SGHAT and CDR2 FQNNGV come from the germline V gene. The junction had 7 bases not matched to a gene; V was cut back by 5 bases and J by 5 bases. The CDR3 is 14 residues long. Here the CDR3 reads CASSPPGRGETQYF. The CDR3 coding sequence is TGTGCCAGCAGCCCTCCCGGGAGGGGGGAGACCCAGTACTTC.

This chain links TRBV27 with TRBJ2-7; D gene ambiguous. V was pared by 5 bases and J by 2 bases, with 10 bases between. The CDR3 runs to 13 residues. Germline V gives CDR1 MNHEY, CDR2 SMNVEV (reference sequence). CDR3 amino acids: CASSPEAPYEQYF. CDR3 coding DNA: TGTGCCAGCAGTCCAGAGGCTCCCTACGAGCAGTACTTC.

The V call is TRBV7-2, the J call TRBJ1-2; 10 positions match TRBD1. The V gene's germline CDR1 is SGHTA and CDR2 FQGNSA. Losses at the gene ends were 1 base for V and 7 bases for J; bases not matched to a gene: 9. There are 16 residues in the CDR3. The CDR3 is CASSLGGTGEFSGYTF. CDR3 in DNA: TGTGCCAGCAGCTTAGGCGGGACAGGGGAGTTTTCTGGCTACACCTTC. The full variable domain, completed using reference TRBV7-2 and TRBJ1-2, is GAGVSQSPSNKVTEKGKDVELRCDPISGHTALYWYRQSLGQGLEFLIYFQGNSAPDKSGLPSDRFSAERTGGSVSTLTIQRTQQEDSAVYLCASSLGGTGEFSGYTFGSGTRLTVV.

This clone was observed a few times. J is TRBJ2-2 and V is TRBV4-3; 7 bases are shared with TRBD1. The CDR3 is 18 residues long. J gave up 0 bases and V 0 bases, and 7 bases lay outside the gene matches. The germline V gene has CDR1 LGHNA and CDR2 YSLEER. The CDR3 region is CASSQDLSDRTNTGELFF. The CDR3 DNA follows: TGCGCCAGCAGCCAAGATCTTTCGGACAGGACGAACACCGGGGAGCTGTTTTTT.

V usage is TRBV10-3 and J usage is TRBJ2-2; D may match TRBD1 or TRBD2 (5 bases each). Per germline, CDR1 ENHRY and CDR2 SYGVKD. CDR3 length: 16 residues. V lost 0 bases, J lost 2 bases, and 10 bases lay in between. The CDR3 is CAISESGAINTGELFF. The CDR3 DNA reads as TGTGCCATCAGTGAGTCCGGGGCCATAAACACCGGGGAGCTGTTTTTT.

V is TRBV18 and J is TRBJ1-2; perhaps TRBD1 as D (5 bases). This CDR3 has 12 amino acids. Between the trimmed V and J ends, which lost 3 bases and 10 bases, there was a span of 12 bases. Germline V lookup: CDR1 KGHSH, CDR2 LQKENI. CDR3 sequence: CASSPLTGDYTF. The CDR3 region has the DNA TGTGCCAGCTCACCTCTGACGGGGGACTACACCTTC.